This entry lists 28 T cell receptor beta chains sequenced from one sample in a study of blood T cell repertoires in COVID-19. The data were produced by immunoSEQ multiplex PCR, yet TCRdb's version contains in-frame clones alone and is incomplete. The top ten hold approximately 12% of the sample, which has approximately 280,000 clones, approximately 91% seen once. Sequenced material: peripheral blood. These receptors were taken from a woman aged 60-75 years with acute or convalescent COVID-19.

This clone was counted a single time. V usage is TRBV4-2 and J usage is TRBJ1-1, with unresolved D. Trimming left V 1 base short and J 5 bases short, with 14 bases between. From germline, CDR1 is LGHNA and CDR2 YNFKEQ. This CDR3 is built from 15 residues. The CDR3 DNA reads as TGTGCCAGCAGCCAAGTCTTACGGGGTGGGACTGAAGCTTTCTTT. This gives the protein CASSQVLRGGTEAFF.

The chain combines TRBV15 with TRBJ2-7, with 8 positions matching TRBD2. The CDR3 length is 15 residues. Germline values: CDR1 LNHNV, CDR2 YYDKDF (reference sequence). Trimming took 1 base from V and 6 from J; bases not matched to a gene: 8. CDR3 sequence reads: CATSRGGAGGLEQYF. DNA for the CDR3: TGTGCCACCAGCAGAGGCGGCGCGGGAGGCCTCGAGCAGTACTTC.

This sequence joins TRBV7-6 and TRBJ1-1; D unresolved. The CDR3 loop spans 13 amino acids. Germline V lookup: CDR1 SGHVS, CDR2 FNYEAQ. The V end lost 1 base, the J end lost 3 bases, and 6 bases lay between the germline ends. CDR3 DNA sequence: TGTGCCAGCAGCTTAGAGAGGGACACTGAAGCTTTCTTT. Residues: CASSLERDTEAFF.

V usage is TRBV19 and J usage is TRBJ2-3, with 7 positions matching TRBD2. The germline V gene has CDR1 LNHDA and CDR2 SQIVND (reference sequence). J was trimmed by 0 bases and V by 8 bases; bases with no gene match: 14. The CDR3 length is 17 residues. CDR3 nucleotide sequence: TGTGCCAGTGGGGGGGATAGGACAAGAAAAAGCACAGATACGCAGTATTTT. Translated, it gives CASGGDRTRKSTDTQYF. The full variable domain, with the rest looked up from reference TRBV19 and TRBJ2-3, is DGGITQSPKYLFRKEGQNVTLSCEQNLNHDAMYWYRQDPGQGLRLIYYSQIVNDFQKGDIAEGYSVSREKKESFPLTVTSAQKNPTAFYLCASGGDRTRKSTDTQYFGPGTRLTVL.

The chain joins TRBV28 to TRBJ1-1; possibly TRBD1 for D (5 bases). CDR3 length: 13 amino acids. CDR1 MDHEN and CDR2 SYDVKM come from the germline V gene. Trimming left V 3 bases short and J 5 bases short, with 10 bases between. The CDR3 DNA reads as TGTGCCAGCAGTTTTCGGGGGGGTACTGAAGCTTTCTTT. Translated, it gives CASSFRGGTEAFF.

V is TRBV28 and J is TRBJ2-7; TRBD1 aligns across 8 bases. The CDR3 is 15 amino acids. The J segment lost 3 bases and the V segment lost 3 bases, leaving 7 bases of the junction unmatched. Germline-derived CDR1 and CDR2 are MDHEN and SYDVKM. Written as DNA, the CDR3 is TGTGCCAGCAGTTTTCCCGGACAGGGATACTACGAGCAGTACTTC. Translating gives CASSFPGQGYYEQYF. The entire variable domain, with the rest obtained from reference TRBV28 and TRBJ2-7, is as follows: DVKVTQSSRYLVKRTGEKVFLECVQDMDHENMFWYRQDPGLGLRLIYFSYDVKMKEKGDIPEGYSVSREKKERFSLILESASTNQTSMYLCASSFPGQGYYEQYFGPGTRLTVT.

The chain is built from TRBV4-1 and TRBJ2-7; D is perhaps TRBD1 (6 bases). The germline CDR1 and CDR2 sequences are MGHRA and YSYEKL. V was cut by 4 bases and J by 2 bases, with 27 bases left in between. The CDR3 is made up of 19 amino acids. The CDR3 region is CASSLLQGPLVSTAYEQYF. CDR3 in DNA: TGCGCCAGCAGCCTCTTACAGGGCCCACTAGTCTCTACAGCCTACGAGCAGTACTTC.

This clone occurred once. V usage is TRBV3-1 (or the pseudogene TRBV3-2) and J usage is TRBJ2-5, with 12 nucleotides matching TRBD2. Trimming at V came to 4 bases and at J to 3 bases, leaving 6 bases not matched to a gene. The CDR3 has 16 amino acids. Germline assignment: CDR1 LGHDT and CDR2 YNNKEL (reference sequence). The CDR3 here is CASSRLAGALKETQYF. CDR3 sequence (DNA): TGTGCCAGCAGCCGACTAGCGGGGGCCCTGAAAGAGACCCAGTACTTC.

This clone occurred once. Here the CDR3 reads CASSPEAGGNQPQHF. The CDR3 DNA sequence: TGTGCCAGCTCACCGGAGGCCGGGGGCAATCAGCCCCAGCATTTT. This chain uses TRBV18 with TRBJ1-5, with unresolved D. The CDR3 length is 15 residues. The germline CDR1 and CDR2 sequences are KGHSH and LQKENI. V lost 3 bases and J lost 2, with 11 bases in between.

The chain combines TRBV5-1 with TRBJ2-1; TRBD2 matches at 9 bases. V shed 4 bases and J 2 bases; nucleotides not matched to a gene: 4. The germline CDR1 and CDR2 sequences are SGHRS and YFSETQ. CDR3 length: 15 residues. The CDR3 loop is CASSPSGTAYNEQFF. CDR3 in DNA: TGCGCCAGCAGCCCTAGCGGGACCGCCTACAATGAGCAGTTCTTC.

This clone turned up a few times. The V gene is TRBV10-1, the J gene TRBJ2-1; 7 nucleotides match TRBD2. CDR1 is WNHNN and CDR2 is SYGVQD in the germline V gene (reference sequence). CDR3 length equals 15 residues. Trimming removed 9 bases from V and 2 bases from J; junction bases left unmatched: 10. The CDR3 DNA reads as TGCGCCAGTCACCCCGCTAGCGGAACCTACAATGAGCAGTTCTTC. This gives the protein CASHPASGTYNEQFF.

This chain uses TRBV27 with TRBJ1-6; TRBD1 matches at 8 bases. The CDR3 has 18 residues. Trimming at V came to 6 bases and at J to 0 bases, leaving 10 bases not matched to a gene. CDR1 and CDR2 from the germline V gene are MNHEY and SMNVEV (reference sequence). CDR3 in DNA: TGTGCCAGCAGACCATGGACAGGGCCGAGCTCCTATAATTCACCCCTCCACTTT. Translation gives CASRPWTGPSSYNSPLHF.

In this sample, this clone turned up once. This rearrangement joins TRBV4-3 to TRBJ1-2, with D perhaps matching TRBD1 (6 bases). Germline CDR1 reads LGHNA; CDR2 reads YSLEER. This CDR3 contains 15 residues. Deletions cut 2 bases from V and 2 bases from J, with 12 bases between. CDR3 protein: CASSQTGFGNYGYTF. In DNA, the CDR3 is TGCGCCAGCAGCCAAACAGGGTTTGGGAACTATGGCTACACCTTC.

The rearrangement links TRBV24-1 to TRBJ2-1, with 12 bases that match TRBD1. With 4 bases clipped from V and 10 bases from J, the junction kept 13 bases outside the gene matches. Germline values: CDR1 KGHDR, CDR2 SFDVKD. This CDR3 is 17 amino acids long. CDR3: CATSDPNPGQGAREQFF. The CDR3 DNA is TGTGCCACCAGTGACCCAAATCCGGGACAGGGGGCGAGAGAGCAGTTCTTC.

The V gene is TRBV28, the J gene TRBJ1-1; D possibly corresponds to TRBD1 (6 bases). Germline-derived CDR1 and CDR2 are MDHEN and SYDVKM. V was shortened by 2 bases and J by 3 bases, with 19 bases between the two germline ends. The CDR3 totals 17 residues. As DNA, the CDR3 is TGTGCCAGCAGTTTACCCCAGGGGCGCCCTCGGGACACTGAAGCTTTCTTT. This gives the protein CASSLPQGRPRDTEAFF. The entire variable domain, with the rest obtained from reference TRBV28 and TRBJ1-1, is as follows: DVKVTQSSRYLVKRTGEKVFLECVQDMDHENMFWYRQDPGLGLRLIYFSYDVKMKEKGDIPEGYSVSREKKERFSLILESASTNQTSMYLCASSLPQGRPRDTEAFFGQGTRLTVV.

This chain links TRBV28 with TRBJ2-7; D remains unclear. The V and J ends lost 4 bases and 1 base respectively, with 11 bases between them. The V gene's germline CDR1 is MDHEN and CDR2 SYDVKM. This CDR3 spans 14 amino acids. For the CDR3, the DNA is TGTGCCAGCAGTTCGGAGTATTTTTCCTACGAGCAGTACTTC. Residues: CASSSEYFSYEQYF.

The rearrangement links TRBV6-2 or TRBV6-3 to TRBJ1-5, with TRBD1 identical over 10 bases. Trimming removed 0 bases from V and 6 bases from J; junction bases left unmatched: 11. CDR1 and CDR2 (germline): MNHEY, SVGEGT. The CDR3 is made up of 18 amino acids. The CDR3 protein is CASSYSGTGALRSQPQHF. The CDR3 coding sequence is TGTGCCAGCAGTTACTCAGGGACAGGGGCACTGAGGAGTCAGCCCCAGCATTTT.

This CDR3 reads CASSEALAAAGEQFF. DNA of the CDR3: TGTGCCAGCAGTGAAGCGCTCGCAGCGGCTGGCGAGCAGTTCTTC. The chain carries TRBV2 and TRBJ2-1; D is possibly TRBD2 (5 bases). Germline V CDR1 and CDR2: SNHLY, FYNNEI. V was pared by 0 bases and J by 10 bases, with 16 bases between. The CDR3 runs to 15 residues. The full variable domain, its missing parts supplied by reference TRBV2 and TRBJ2-1, is EPEVTQTPSHQVTQMGQEVILRCVPISNHLYFYWYRQILGQKVEFLVSFYNNEISEKSEIFDDQFSVERPDGSNFTLKIRSTKLEDSAMYFCASSEALAAAGEQFFGPGTRLTVL.

The CDR3 loop is CAIEGGSPFNEKLFF. The CDR3 DNA follows: TGTGCCATCGAGGGGGGGTCCCCGTTCAATGAAAAACTGTTTTTT. This chain joins TRBV10-3 and TRBJ1-4, with D perhaps TRBD1 (6 bases). The CDR3 runs to 15 residues. The germline V and J ends were trimmed by 8 bases and 5 bases, with 18 bases remaining between them. The germline V gene has CDR1 ENHRY and CDR2 SYGVKD.

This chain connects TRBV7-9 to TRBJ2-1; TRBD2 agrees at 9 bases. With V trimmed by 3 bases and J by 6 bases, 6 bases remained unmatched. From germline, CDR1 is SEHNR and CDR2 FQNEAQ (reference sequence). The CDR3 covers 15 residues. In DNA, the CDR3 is TGTGCCAGCAGCTTGGGACTAGCAGACTTCAATGAGCAGTTCTTC. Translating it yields CASSLGLADFNEQFF.

The CDR3 sequence: CASSPSTGASYEQYF. DNA for the CDR3: TGTGCCAGCTCACCCTCGACAGGGGCCTCCTACGAGCAGTACTTC. This chain joins TRBV18 and TRBJ2-7, with 8 bases lining up with TRBD1. Per germline, CDR1 KGHSH and CDR2 LQKENI. After removal of 3 bases from V and 0 bases from J, the junction contained 4 bases not matched to a gene. The length of the CDR3 is 15 residues.

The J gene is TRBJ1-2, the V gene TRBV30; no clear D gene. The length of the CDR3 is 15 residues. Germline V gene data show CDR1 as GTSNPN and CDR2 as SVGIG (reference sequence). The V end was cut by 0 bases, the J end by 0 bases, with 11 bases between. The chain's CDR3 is CAWSVLGRANYGYTF. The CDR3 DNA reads TGTGCCTGGAGTGTGCTGGGGAGGGCTAACTATGGCTACACCTTC.

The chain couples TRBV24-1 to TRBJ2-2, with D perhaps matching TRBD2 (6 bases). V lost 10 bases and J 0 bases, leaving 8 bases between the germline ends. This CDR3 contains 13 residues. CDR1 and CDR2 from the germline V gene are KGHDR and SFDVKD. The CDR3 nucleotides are TGTGCCACACGGGGGACGAACACCGGGGAGCTGTTTTTT. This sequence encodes CATRGTNTGELFF.

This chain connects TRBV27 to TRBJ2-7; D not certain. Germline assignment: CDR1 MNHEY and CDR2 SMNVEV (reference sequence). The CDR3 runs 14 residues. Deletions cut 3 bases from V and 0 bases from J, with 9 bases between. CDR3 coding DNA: TGTGCCAGCAGTTTTACGGTGCCCTCCTACGAGCAGTACTTC. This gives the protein CASSFTVPSYEQYF.

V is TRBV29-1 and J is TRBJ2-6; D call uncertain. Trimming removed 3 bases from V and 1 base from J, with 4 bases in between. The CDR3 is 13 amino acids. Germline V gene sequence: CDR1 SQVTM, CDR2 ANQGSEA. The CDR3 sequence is CSVDSSGANVLTF. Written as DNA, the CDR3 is TGCAGCGTTGATAGTTCTGGGGCCAACGTCCTGACTTTC.

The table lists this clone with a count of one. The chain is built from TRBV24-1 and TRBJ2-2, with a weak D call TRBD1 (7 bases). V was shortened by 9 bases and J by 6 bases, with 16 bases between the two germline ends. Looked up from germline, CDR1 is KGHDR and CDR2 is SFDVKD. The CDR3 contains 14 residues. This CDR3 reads CATGDRAGSGELFF. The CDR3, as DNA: TGTGCCACCGGAGACAGGGCGGGATCCGGGGAGCTGTTTTTT.

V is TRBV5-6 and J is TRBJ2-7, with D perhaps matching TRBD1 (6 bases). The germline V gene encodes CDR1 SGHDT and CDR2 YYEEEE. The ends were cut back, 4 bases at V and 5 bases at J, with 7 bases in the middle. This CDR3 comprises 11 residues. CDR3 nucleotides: TGTGCCAGCAGCCAGGGGCACGAGCAGTACTTC. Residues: CASSQGHEQYF.

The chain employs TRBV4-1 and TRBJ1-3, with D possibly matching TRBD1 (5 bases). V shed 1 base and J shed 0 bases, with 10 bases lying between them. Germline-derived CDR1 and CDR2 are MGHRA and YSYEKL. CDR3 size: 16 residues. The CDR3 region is CASSQGRGLSGNTIYF. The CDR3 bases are TGCGCCAGCAGCCAAGGGCGGGGACTCTCTGGAAACACCATATATTTT.